This T cell receptor beta chain emerged from a study of CD8+CD57+ T cells in acquired aplastic anemia. Study context: CD4+ and CD8+ cells, once sorted, gave DNA averaging roughly 3.2 ug. General observations from the study: Patient and control CD8+ Simpson's diversity was not significantly different. Overlap between patients and controls comprised roughly 28 CD8+ CDR3 sequences.

Genomic DNA templated the TCR beta VDJ and CDR3 profiling. TCRdb analysed the reads with MiXCR anew, one entry per CDR3 protein. The data contain about 190,000 distinct CDR3 sequences, 40% to 50% of them singletons. Looked up from germline, CDR1 is SNHLY and CDR2 is FYNNEI. The CDR3 runs to 12 residues. Trimming took 11 bases from V and 1 from J, leaving 9 bases between them. Only patients with CD8+CD57+ cell expansion on flow cytometry were chosen for sequencing. All patients were therapy-naive when blood was sampled. A note on this clonotype: The antigen remains unidentified.

The chain is built from TRBV2 and TRBJ1-3, with D uncertain. The TCR comes from a human donor with aplastic anemia. The sequencing input was sorted CD4+, CD8+, or CD8+CD57+ T cells (not recorded which) from PBMCs. The CDR3 loop is CAVNPSGNTIYF. The CDR3 DNA is TGTGCCGTCAACCCGTCTGGAAACACCATATATTTT.